The subject of this entry is one T cell receptor beta chain. Profiling relied on immunoSEQ multiplex PCR, and the TCRdb table lists in-frame clones only, not all of them. The profile shows hundreds of thousands of clones, roughly 87% of them singletons. This sample is part of a study of blood T cell repertoires in COVID-19. The CDR3 sequence is 15 residues long. V lost 2 bases and J lost 0, with 11 bases in between. Germline CDR1 is SEHNR and CDR2 is FQNEAQ (reference sequence). This receptor was obtained from a man younger than 35 with COVID-19, enrolled during active disease. The V gene is TRBV7-9, the J gene TRBJ2-7; D unclear. The sequencing input was peripheral blood. This chain's CDR3 is CASSLMIDNSYEQYF. DNA for the CDR3: TGTGCCAGCAGCTTAATGATCGACAACTCCTACGAGCAGTACTTC.